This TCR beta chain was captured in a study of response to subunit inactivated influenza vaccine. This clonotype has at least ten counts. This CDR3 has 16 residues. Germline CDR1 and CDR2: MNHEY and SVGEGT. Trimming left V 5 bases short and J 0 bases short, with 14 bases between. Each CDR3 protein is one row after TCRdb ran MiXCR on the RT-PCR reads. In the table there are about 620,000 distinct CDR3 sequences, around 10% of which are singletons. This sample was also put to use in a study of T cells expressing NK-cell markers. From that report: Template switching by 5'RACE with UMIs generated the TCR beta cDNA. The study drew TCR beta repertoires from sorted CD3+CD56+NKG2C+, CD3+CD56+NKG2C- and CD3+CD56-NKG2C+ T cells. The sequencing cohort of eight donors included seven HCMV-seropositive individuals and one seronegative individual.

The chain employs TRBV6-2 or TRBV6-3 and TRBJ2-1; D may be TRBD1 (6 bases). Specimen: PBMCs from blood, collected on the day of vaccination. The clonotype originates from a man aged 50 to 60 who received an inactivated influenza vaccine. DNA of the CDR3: TGTGCCAGCAGTAATTCAGGGGTTGGCTCCTACAATGAGCAGTTCTTC. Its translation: CASSNSGVGSYNEQFF.